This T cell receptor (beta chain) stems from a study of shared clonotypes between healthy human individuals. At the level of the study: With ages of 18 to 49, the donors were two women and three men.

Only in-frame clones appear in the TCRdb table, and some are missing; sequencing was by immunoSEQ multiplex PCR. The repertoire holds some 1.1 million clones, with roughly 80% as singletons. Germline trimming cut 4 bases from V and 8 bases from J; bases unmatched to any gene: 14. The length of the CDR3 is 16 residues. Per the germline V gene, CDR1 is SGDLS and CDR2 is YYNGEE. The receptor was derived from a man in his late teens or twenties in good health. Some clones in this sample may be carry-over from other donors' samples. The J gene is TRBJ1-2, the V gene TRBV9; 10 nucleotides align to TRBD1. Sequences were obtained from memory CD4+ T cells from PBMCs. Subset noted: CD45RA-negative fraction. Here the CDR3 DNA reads TGTGCCAGCAGCTCGCGACAGGGGGCCCTTAGGAGGGGCTACACCTTC. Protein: CASSSRQGALRRGYTF. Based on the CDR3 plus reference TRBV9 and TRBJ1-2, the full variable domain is DSGVTQTPKHLITATGQRVTLRCSPRSGDLSVYWYQQSLDQGLQFLIQYYNGEERAKGNILERFSAQQFPDLHSELNLSSLELGDSALYFCASSSRQGALRRGYTFGSGTRLTVV.